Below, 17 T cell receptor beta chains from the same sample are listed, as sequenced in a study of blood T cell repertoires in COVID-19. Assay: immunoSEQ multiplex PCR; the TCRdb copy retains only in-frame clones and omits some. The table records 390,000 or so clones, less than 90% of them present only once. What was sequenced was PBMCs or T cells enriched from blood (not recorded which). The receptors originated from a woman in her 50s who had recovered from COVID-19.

The CDR3 sequence: CASSFGGLGAFF. The CDR3 bases are TGTGCCAGCAGTTTTGGAGGGCTAGGGGCTTTCTTT. This rearrangement joins TRBV12-3 or TRBV12-4 to TRBJ1-1; D call uncertain. The CDR3 is 12 amino acids. The V end was cut by 3 bases, the J end by 11 bases, with 13 bases between.

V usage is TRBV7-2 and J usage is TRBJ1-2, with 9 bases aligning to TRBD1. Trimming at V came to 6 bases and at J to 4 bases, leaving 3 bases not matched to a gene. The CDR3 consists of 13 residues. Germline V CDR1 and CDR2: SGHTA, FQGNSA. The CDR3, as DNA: TGTGCCAGCAGTACGACAGGGGGCTATGGCTACACCTTC. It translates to CASSTTGGYGYTF.

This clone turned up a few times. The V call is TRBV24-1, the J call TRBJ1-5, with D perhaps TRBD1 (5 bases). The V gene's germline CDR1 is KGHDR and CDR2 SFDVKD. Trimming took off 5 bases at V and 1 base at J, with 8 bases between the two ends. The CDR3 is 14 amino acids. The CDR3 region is CATSAKGSNQPQHF. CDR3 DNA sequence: TGTGCCACCAGTGCGAAGGGGAGCAATCAGCCCCAGCATTTT.

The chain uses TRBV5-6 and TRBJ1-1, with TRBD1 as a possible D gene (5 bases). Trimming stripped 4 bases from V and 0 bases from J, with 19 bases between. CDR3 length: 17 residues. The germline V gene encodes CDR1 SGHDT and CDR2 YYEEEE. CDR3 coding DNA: TGTGCCAGCAGCCCCCCGGGGAGGGACCTAATGAACACTGAAGCTTTCTTT. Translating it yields CASSPPGRDLMNTEAFF.

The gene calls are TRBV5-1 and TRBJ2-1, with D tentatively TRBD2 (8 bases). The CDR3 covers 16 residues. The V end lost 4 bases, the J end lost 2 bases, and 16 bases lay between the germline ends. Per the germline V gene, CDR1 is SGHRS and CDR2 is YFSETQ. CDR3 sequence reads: CASSPGGTETYNEQFF. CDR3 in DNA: TGCGCCAGCAGCCCGGGGGGGACAGAAACCTACAATGAGCAGTTCTTC.

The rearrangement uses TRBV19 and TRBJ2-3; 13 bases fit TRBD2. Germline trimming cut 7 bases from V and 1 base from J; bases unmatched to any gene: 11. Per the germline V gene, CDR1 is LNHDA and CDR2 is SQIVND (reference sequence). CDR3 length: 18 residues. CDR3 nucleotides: TGTGCCAGTACCCAAGTCCGACTAGCGGGAGGAGGCACAGATACGCAGTATTTT. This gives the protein CASTQVRLAGGGTDTQYF.

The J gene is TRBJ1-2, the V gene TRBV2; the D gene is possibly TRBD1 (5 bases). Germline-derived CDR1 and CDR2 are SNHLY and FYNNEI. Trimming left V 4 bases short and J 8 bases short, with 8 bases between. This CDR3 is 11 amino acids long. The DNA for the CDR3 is TGTGCCAGCAGTGCCAGGGTGGGCTACACCTTC. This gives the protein CASSARVGYTF.

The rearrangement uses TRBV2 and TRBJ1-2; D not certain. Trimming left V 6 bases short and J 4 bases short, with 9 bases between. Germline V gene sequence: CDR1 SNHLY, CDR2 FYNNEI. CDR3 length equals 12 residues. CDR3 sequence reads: CASRVTGYGYTF. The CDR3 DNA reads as TGTGCCAGCAGGGTAACGGGCTATGGCTACACCTTC.

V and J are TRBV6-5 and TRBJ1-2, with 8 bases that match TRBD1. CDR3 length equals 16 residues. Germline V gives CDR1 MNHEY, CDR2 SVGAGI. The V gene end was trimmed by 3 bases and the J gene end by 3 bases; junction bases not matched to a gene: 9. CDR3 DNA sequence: TGTGCCAGCAGTTATGGACAGGGCACGCTTGACTATGGCTACACCTTC. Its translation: CASSYGQGTLDYGYTF.

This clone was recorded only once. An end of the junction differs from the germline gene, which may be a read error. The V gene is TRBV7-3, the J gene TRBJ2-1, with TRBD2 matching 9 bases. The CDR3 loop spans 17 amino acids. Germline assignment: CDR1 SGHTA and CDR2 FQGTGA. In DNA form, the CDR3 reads TGTGCCAGCAGCCTAACTAGCGGGTGGGCAAACTACAATGAGCAGTTCTTC. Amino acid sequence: CASSLTSGWANYNEQFF.

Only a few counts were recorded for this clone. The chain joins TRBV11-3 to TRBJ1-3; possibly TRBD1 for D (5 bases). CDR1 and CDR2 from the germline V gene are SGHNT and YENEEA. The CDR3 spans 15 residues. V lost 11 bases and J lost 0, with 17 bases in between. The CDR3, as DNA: TGTGCCTCCCCCCGGGGGGGAAGCTCTGGAAACACCATATATTTT. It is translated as CASPRGGSSGNTIYF.

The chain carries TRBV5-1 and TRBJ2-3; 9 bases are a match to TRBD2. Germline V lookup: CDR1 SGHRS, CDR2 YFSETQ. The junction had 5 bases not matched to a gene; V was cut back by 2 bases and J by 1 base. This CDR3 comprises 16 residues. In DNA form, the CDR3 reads TGCGCCAGCAGCTTCACTAGCGGGTTGGGCACAGATACGCAGTATTTT. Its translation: CASSFTSGLGTDTQYF. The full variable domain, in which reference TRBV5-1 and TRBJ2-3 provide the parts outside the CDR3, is KAGVTQTPRYLIKTRGQQVTLSCSPISGHRSVSWYQQTPGQGLQFLFEYFSETQRNKGNFPGRFSGRQFSNSRSEMNVSTLELGDSALYLCASSFTSGLGTDTQYFGPGTRLTVL.

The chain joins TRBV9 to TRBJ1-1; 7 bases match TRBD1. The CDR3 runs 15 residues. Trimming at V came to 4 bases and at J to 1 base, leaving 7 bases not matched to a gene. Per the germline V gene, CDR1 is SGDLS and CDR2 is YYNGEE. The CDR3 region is CASSPRGGTNTEAFF. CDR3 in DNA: TGTGCCAGCAGCCCTCGAGGGGGCACGAACACTGAAGCTTTCTTT. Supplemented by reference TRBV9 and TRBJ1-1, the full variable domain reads DSGVTQTPKHLITATGQRVTLRCSPRSGDLSVYWYQQSLDQGLQFLIQYYNGEERAKGNILERFSAQQFPDLHSELNLSSLELGDSALYFCASSPRGGTNTEAFFGQGTRLTVV.

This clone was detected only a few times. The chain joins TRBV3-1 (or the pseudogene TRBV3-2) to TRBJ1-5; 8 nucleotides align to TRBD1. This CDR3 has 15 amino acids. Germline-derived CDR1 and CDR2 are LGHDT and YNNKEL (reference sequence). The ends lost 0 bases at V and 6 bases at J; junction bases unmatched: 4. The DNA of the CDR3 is TGTGCCAGCAGCCAAGATACAGGGGGAGGTCAGCCCCAGCATTTT. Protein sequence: CASSQDTGGGQPQHF.

The CDR3 DNA sequence: TGCGCCAGCAGCTTGATACTAGCGGGGGCCCCAGATACGCAGTATTTT. This gives the protein CASSLILAGAPDTQYF. The rearrangement links TRBV5-1 to TRBJ2-3; 11 nucleotides match TRBD2. The CDR3 covers 16 residues. V shed 1 base, J shed 4 bases, and the junction held 5 bases outside the gene matches. Germline V gene sequence: CDR1 SGHRS, CDR2 YFSETQ.

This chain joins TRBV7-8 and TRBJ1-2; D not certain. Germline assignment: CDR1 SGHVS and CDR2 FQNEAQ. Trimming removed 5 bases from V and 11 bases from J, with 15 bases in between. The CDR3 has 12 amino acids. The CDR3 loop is CASSPGLGGYTF. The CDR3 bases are TGTGCCAGCAGCCCAGGACTGGGAGGGTACACCTTC.

CDR3 residues: CASSPGSQNIQYF. CDR3 bases: TGTGCCAGCAGCCCCGGGTCCCAAAACATTCAGTACTTC. The chain joins TRBV5-8 to TRBJ2-4; no clear D gene. There are 13 residues in the CDR3. The V gene lost 4 bases and the J gene lost 5 bases, with 10 bases spanning the gap. CDR1 is SGHTS and CDR2 is YDEGEE in the germline V gene.